What follows is one TCR beta chain and its context. Using immunoSEQ multiplex PCR, the repertoire was profiled, and TCRdb retains in-frame clones only, with some absent. The data contain a few hundred thousand clones, more than 85% of them seen just once; the ten biggest clones take up about 0.93%. This specimen comes from a study of blood T cell repertoires in COVID-19. Cohort 3 donors counted as recovered after two negative PCRs, clearance, or resolved symptoms. The CDR3 loop spans 16 amino acids. Germline V lookup: CDR1 SGHTA, CDR2 FQGNSA. The V and J ends lost 4 bases and 7 bases, in that order; junction bases with no gene match: 9.

The clonotype originates from a woman aged 25 to 39 who had recovered from COVID-19. The rearrangement joins TRBV7-2 to TRBJ1-6, with TRBD1 matching over 8 bases. The sequencing input was PBMCs or T cells enriched from blood (not recorded which). CDR3 loop: CASSWKVTGANSPLHF. In nucleotides, the CDR3 is TGTGCCAGCAGCTGGAAAGTGACAGGGGCGAATTCACCCCTCCACTTT. Full variable domain (remainder filled in from reference TRBV7-2 and TRBJ1-6): GAGVSQSPSNKVTEKGKDVELRCDPISGHTALYWYRQSLGQGLEFLIYFQGNSAPDKSGLPSDRFSAERTGGSVSTLTIQRTQQEDSAVYLCASSWKVTGANSPLHFGNGTRLTVT.